This T cell receptor (beta chain) was documented in a study of cytotoxic CD8 clonotypes in ibrutinib-treated CLL. Losses at the gene ends were 2 bases for V and 5 bases for J; bases not matched to a gene: 6. In germline, CDR1 is SGHTS, CDR2 YDEGEE. The CDR3 has 15 amino acids. This table comes from immunoSEQ multiplex PCR, and its TCRdb copy is limited to in-frame clones, with some not included. This sample has under 30,000 clones, with 45% to 60% found just once. V is TRBV5-8 and J is TRBJ2-5; 10 nucleotides align to TRBD2. This TCR was sampled from a human donor with chronic lymphocytic leukemia. This specimen was PBMCs, taken before ibrutinib treatment. As DNA, the CDR3 is TGTGCCAGCAGCTTTTGGACTAGCGGTCCGGAGACCCAGTACTTC. Its translation: CASSFWTSGPETQYF.